This TCR beta chain derives from a study of T cell responses to AZD1222 COVID-19 vaccine (dated by TCRdb to the early 2020s). Background for the entire study: TCR sequencing covered 233 trial participants: 200 to 210 given two doses of AZD1222 and 26 given two doses of MenACWY control vaccine. Trial participants were enrolled into age subgroups of 18-55, 56-69 and 70-plus years, which contained approximately 150, 30 and 60 TCR-sequenced participants, respectively. Study-level results and caveats: Vaccine-associated CD4 TCRs spanned the whole spike protein, with dominant responses in regions 160-218 and 743-854. Because no samples from the day 14 peak response were available, repertoires could be characterized only after the peak T cell response. Conclusions about previously exposed vaccinees were limited because only six AZD1222 recipients were SARS-CoV-2 seropositive at baseline. After two AZD1222 doses, spike-specific TCR breadth and depth were significantly higher than at day 0 and than in MenACWY recipients. The 56-69-year group was small, and its depth increase did not reach significance, likely because of low power. Participants were mostly white British and included more females than males, and it was suggested by the authors that clonal diversity may have been underestimated. Reportedly, close to half of the unique spike-specific TCRs recognized epitopes lying outside the regions that are mutated in the B.1.351 and B.1.1.7 variants.

A remark on this clone: The antigen it recognizes is unknown. Per-base qualities were not stored, and no clone one base away is much larger.

The CDR3 regions of human TCRbeta chains were subjected to immunosequencing. Regarding the original processing steps: TCRs in the repertoires were matched against a reference library of SARS-CoV-2-specific TCRs that had been generated with the MIRA antigen-specificity platform. Breadth was defined as the fraction of unique TCRs that were SARS-CoV-2-associated. Depth was defined as the fraction of total T cells that were SARS-CoV-2-associated. Each spike-specific TCR was assigned to its reactive spike region and to a CD4 or CD8 class using the MIRA data. Log10-transformed breadth and depth values were compared by one-way ANOVA with Sidak's multiple comparisons tests. TCRdb limited this immuneACCESS table to in-frame rearrangements with V and J called. A share of clones is missing; checked studies link under half to unresolved V genes, and the rest is unexplained. The V and J calls and the clone size are those of that table, but D and trimming were determined from the DNA. The sample profile shows over 95,000 clones; almost 90% of them were found once. Of the sample, 16% is held by the ten largest clones.

The time point label of this sample denotes: about 28 days (+/-7) after the second vaccine dose. AZD1222 recipients whose second dose came at about 4 weeks and those whose second dose came at about 12 weeks were combined into one group, since spike-specific TCR depth and breadth did not differ between the two schedules. Samples from vaccinated people were obtained from the UK trials COV001 and COV002, which included a single-blind randomized controlled phase 2/3 trial of AZD1222 (ChAdOx1 nCoV-19) in healthy adults. Trial participant PBMC samples were collected at day 0 and day 28 after the second dose for TCRbeta chain sequencing. This specimen consisted of peripheral blood, obtained 28 days after the second AZD1222 dose. The sequence derives from an adult who received the AZD1222 COVID-19 vaccine.

CDR3 reads: CASSFVTTGDAGELFF. Here is the DNA: TGCGCCAGCAGCTTCGTGACTACAGGGGACGCCGGGGAGCTGTTTTTT. The rearrangement joined TRBV5-1 to TRBJ2-2, and 7 junctional nucleotides match TRBD1. The CDR3 goes from the cysteine to the phenylalanine over 16 residues. The CDR3 DNA has 48 bases and is translated from base 1. CDR1 and CDR2 (SGHRS, YFSETQ) derive from the germline V gene. V lost 2 bases and J lost 6 bases, and the count of bases not matched to a germline gene is 10.